This passage covers 22 T cell receptor beta chains from one sample sequenced in a study of CD4 T cells in relation to SARS-CoV-2 and coronaviruses. The assay was immunoSEQ multiplex PCR, and TCRdb's table has in-frame clones only and misses some. The sample yields 55,000 to 75,000 clones, approximately 87% seen once. Unexposed donor CD4+ T cells date from 2011-2018, before the COVID-19 pandemic. Sequencing used memory CD4+ T cells from PBMCs. These receptors were collected from a human donor in good health.

The V gene is TRBV19, the J gene TRBJ2-1; 8 positions match TRBD2. Trimming cost V 5 bases and J 3 bases; bases outside gene matches: 6. The CDR3 runs 15 residues. Germline V gene sequence: CDR1 LNHDA, CDR2 SQIVND (reference sequence). This chain's CDR3 is CASSVTSGHYNEQFF. For the CDR3, the DNA is TGTGCCAGTAGTGTTACTAGCGGACACTACAATGAGCAGTTCTTC.

The V call is TRBV30, the J call TRBJ1-1; no clear D gene. V lost 7 bases and J lost 10, with 7 bases in between. This CDR3 is built from 8 residues. The germline V gene encodes CDR1 GTSNPN and CDR2 SVGIG (reference sequence). The chain's CDR3 is CASPGAFF. CDR3 nucleotide sequence: TGTGCCTCCCCAGGAGCTTTCTTT. The entire variable domain, with the rest obtained from reference TRBV30 and TRBJ1-1, is as follows: SQTIHQWPATLVQPVGSPLSLECTVEGTSNPNLYWYRQAAGRGLQLLFYSVGIGQISSEVPQNLSASRPQDRQFILSSKKLLLSDSGFYLCASPGAFFGQGTRLTVV.

The genes are TRBV4-3 and TRBJ1-2, with TRBD1 matching 7 bases. Germline CDR1 is LGHNA and CDR2 is YSLEER. CDR3 size: 16 residues. Trimming cost V 0 bases and J 0 bases; bases outside gene matches: 4. CDR3 sequence reads: CASSQDRQGTNYGYTF. The CDR3 DNA sequence: TGCGCCAGCAGCCAAGACCGACAGGGAACTAACTATGGCTACACCTTC.

CDR3 residues: CASSSPGQGKQPQHF. The CDR3 region has the DNA TGTGCCAGCAGCTCCCCGGGACAGGGGAAACAGCCCCAGCATTTT. The rearrangement links TRBV7-8 to TRBJ1-5; 10 bases map to TRBD1. The CDR3 covers 15 residues. Trimming removed 4 bases from V and 7 bases from J; junction bases left unmatched: 7. Germline V lookup: CDR1 SGHVS, CDR2 FQNEAQ.

V usage is TRBV18 and J usage is TRBJ1-6; D is unclear. Germline V gene sequence: CDR1 KGHSH, CDR2 LQKENI. V lost 2 bases, J lost 10 bases, and 9 bases lay in between. This CDR3 comprises 13 residues. CDR3 nucleotide sequence: TGTGCCAGCTCACCAGAGGGAGGGTCACCCCTCCACTTT. As protein: CASSPEGGSPLHF.

This clone has more than one count but fewer than ten. The chain has TRBV4-3 and TRBJ1-1; D is undetermined. The length of the CDR3 is 15 residues. V was clipped by 2 bases and J by 11 bases, with 21 bases between them. Germline lookup yields CDR1 LGHNA and CDR2 YSLEER. For the CDR3, the DNA is TGCGCCAGCAGCCAAACCTCGGGGAGGTTGACCAGGGCTTTCTTT. Encoded protein: CASSQTSGRLTRAFF.

The rearrangement uses TRBV2 and TRBJ2-3; D uncertain. Germline V gene sequence: CDR1 SNHLY, CDR2 FYNNEI. This CDR3 contains 12 residues. Between the trimmed V and J ends, which lost 7 bases and 3 bases, there was a span of 8 bases. DNA of the CDR3: TGTGCCAGCACGAGCGTTACAGATACGCAGTATTTT. Protein sequence: CASTSVTDTQYF.

In its sample, this clone was seen once. The V call is TRBV29-1, the J call TRBJ1-4, with TRBD1 as a possible D gene (5 bases). Per germline, CDR1 SQVTM and CDR2 ANQGSEA. The CDR3 totals 12 residues. The V gene lost 6 bases and the J gene lost 4 bases, with 9 bases spanning the gap. CDR3 sequence: CSVQGDNEKLFF. In DNA, the CDR3 is TGCAGCGTGCAAGGGGATAATGAAAAACTGTTTTTT.

V and J are TRBV6-1 and TRBJ1-3; 8 bases agree with TRBD1. The CDR3 covers 18 residues. Germline values: CDR1 MNHNS, CDR2 SASEGT. The ends lost 4 bases at V and 1 base at J; junction bases unmatched: 12. The CDR3 bases are TGTGCCAGCAGTGGGGCCCCTGGACAGGGAACTTCTGGAAACACCATATATTTT. Translating it yields CASSGAPGQGTSGNTIYF.

The chain carries TRBV3-1 (or the pseudogene TRBV3-2) and TRBJ2-5; perhaps TRBD1 as D (5 bases). The CDR3 loop spans 13 amino acids. The germline V and J ends were trimmed by 0 bases and 7 bases, with 9 bases remaining between them. Germline V gene data show CDR1 as LGHDT and CDR2 as YNNKEL (reference sequence). For the CDR3, the DNA is TGTGCCAGCAGCCAAGAAAGACAGTGGACCCAGTACTTC. Its protein is CASSQERQWTQYF.

The DNA for the CDR3 is TGCGCCAGCAGGCCGGACAGTGGAGTGGAGGAACTGTTTTTT. This encodes CASRPDSGVEELFF. The rearrangement joins TRBV5-1 to TRBJ1-4, with a possible D match to TRBD1 (6 bases). Germline V gene sequence: CDR1 SGHRS, CDR2 YFSETQ. The germline V and J ends were trimmed by 5 bases and 12 bases, with 20 bases remaining between them. The CDR3 has 14 residues.

The gene calls are TRBV7-2 and TRBJ2-1, with 7 bases fitting TRBD2. CDR3 length: 14 amino acids. With V trimmed by 4 bases and J by 0 bases, 0 bases remained unmatched. The V gene's germline CDR1 is SGHTA and CDR2 FQGNSA. CDR3: CASSSSGSYNEQFF. The CDR3 DNA is TGTGCCAGCAGCTCTAGCGGCTCCTACAATGAGCAGTTCTTC.

V is TRBV19 and J is TRBJ2-2, with TRBD2 identical over 13 bases. Germline V gene data show CDR1 as LNHDA and CDR2 as SQIVND (reference sequence). The length of the CDR3 is 15 residues. V dropped 4 bases and J dropped 6; count of bases not matched to a gene: 2. The CDR3: CASSRLAGGAGELFF. CDR3 sequence (DNA): TGTGCCAGTAGTAGACTAGCGGGAGGTGCCGGGGAGCTGTTTTTT. The variable domain in full, with the rest retrieved from reference TRBV19 and TRBJ2-2, is DGGITQSPKYLFRKEGQNVTLSCEQNLNHDAMYWYRQDPGQGLRLIYYSQIVNDFQKGDIAEGYSVSREKKESFPLTVTSAQKNPTAFYLCASSRLAGGAGELFFGEGSRLTVL.

This clone appeared a single time. The rearrangement links TRBV4-2 to TRBJ2-2; D perhaps matches TRBD2 (6 bases). Germline assignment: CDR1 LGHNA and CDR2 YNFKEQ. Between the trimmed V and J ends, which lost 1 base and 3 bases, there was a span of 12 bases. This CDR3 comprises 16 residues. DNA of the CDR3: TGTGCCAGCAGCCAAGGAGGAGGGAGAGACACCGGGGAGCTGTTTTTT. It translates to CASSQGGGRDTGELFF.

The V call is TRBV9, the J call TRBJ2-3; no clear D. CDR1 and CDR2 from the germline V gene are SGDLS and YYNGEE. Between the trimmed V and J ends, which lost 0 bases and 4 bases, there was a span of 12 bases. This CDR3 is built from 15 residues. Here the CDR3 DNA reads TGTGCCAGCAGCGTAGACCAGATCCCATCAGATACGCAGTATTTT. Translating it yields CASSVDQIPSDTQYF.

The genes are TRBV20-1 and TRBJ1-2; D remains ambiguous. The V and J ends lost 3 bases and 6 bases respectively, with 8 bases between them. The CDR3 consists of 11 residues. The germline V gene encodes CDR1 DFQATT and CDR2 SNEGSKA (reference sequence). CDR3 protein: CSARHPNGYTF. For the CDR3, the DNA is TGCAGTGCTAGGCACCCAAATGGCTACACCTTC.

The J gene is TRBJ1-1, the V gene TRBV2; the D is unclear. Trimming removed 3 bases at V and 1 base at J, with 15 bases between. Germline CDR1 reads SNHLY; CDR2 reads FYNNEI. The CDR3 is 16 residues long. CDR3 sequence (DNA): TGTGCCAGCAGTGAGAAGAGAACGGTCCCGAACACTGAAGCTTTCTTT. Its translation is CASSEKRTVPNTEAFF.

The chain carries TRBV5-6 and TRBJ1-5, with D possibly TRBD1 on 5 matching bases. V lost 4 bases, J lost 2 bases, and 13 bases lay in between. The CDR3 has 15 amino acids. The germline V gene encodes CDR1 SGHDT and CDR2 YYEEEE. The CDR3 protein is CASSPGPSGNQPQHF. The CDR3, as DNA: TGTGCCAGCAGCCCAGGGCCGTCGGGCAATCAGCCCCAGCATTTT.

The J gene is TRBJ2-7, the V gene TRBV5-1, with 8 bases lining up with TRBD1. Germline CDR1 SGHRS, CDR2 YFSETQ. V trimming: 0 bases; J trimming: 2 bases; junction bases outside the gene matches: 10. This CDR3 region has 17 residues. The CDR3 loop is CASSLGNWGQEPYEQYF. Here the CDR3 DNA reads TGCGCCAGCAGCTTGGGAAATTGGGGACAGGAGCCCTACGAGCAGTACTTC. The full variable domain, completed using reference TRBV5-1 and TRBJ2-7, is KAGVTQTPRYLIKTRGQQVTLSCSPISGHRSVSWYQQTPGQGLQFLFEYFSETQRNKGNFPGRFSGRQFSNSRSEMNVSTLELGDSALYLCASSLGNWGQEPYEQYFGPGTRLTVT.

The chain employs TRBV6-5 and TRBJ2-7; D ambiguous. V was clipped by 8 bases and J by 5 bases, with 10 bases between them. The CDR3 has 11 amino acids. From germline, CDR1 is MNHEY and CDR2 SVGAGI. This CDR3 is CASGVLDEQYF. The CDR3 bases are TGTGCCAGCGGGGTGCTCGACGAGCAGTACTTC.

This rearrangement joins TRBV28 to TRBJ1-6; the D gene is possibly TRBD1 (6 bases). Trimming left V 4 bases short and J 14 bases short, with 18 bases between. This CDR3 spans 14 amino acids. Germline V gene sequence: CDR1 MDHEN, CDR2 SYDVKM. CDR3 DNA: TGTGCCAGCAGTTCAGTAAAACAGGGTCTTGCCCTCCACTTT. It codes for CASSSVKQGLALHF. Supplemented by reference TRBV28 and TRBJ1-6, the full variable domain reads DVKVTQSSRYLVKRTGEKVFLECVQDMDHENMFWYRQDPGLGLRLIYFSYDVKMKEKGDIPEGYSVSREKKERFSLILESASTNQTSMYLCASSSVKQGLALHFGNGTRLTVT.

This chain uses TRBV18 with TRBJ1-6, with unresolved D. This CDR3 region has 16 residues. The V gene lost 3 bases and the J gene lost 5 bases, with 14 bases spanning the gap. CDR1 is KGHSH, CDR2 LQKENI, per germline. The CDR3 DNA sequence: TGTGCCAGCTCACCGAGTGGAGGTGGGAATAATTCACCCCTCCACTTT. Its protein product is CASSPSGGGNNSPLHF.